This entry is about one T cell receptor beta chain. The table came from immunoSEQ multiplex PCR; TCRdb's copy has only in-frame clones and leaves some out. The sample lists about 87,000 clones; over 70% were seen once. CDR3 length: 15 residues. V was cut by 6 bases and J by 2 bases, with 16 bases left in between. Germline assignment: CDR1 MNHEY and CDR2 SVGAGI. The sample belongs to a study of blood T cell repertoires in COVID-19. Study-wide context: Collection of acute and convalescent COVID-19 samples took place in the United States, Italy and Spain. In each case, the material was cDNA or gDNA derived from T cells, B-cell-depleted T cells, or PBMCs.

The chain employs TRBV6-5 and TRBJ1-2; D call uncertain. The sequencing sample was made of peripheral blood. This clonotype was obtained from a woman between 45 and 60 years old with acute or convalescent COVID-19. The CDR3 coding sequence is TGTGCCAGCAGAGATGAGTCGACGGGGAACTATGGCTACACCTTC. This translates into CASRDESTGNYGYTF.